The 10 T cell receptor beta chains below all came from one sample that was sequenced in a study of HIV-infected patients and healthy controls. All unsorted peripheral T cells were captured because whole blood was used without fractionation. Reverse transcription used around 540 ng RNA and constant-region primers for alpha and beta. Alpha and beta chain libraries were made separately by chain-specific third strand synthesis with multiplexing indices. MiXCR, run by TCRdb on the 5' RACE reads, gives a single entry per CDR3 protein. The table has about 7,600 distinct CDR3 sequences, 10% seen once; the top ten hold 22%. The sequenced sample was blood, obtained before antiretroviral therapy. The source is an adult with HIV infection.

At least ten counts were recorded for this clonotype. This chain links TRBV5-6 with TRBJ2-7; TRBD1 agrees at 8 bases. The CDR3 length is 13 residues. Germline lookup yields CDR1 SGHDT and CDR2 YYEEEE. J lost 6 bases, V lost 4 bases, and 6 bases had no gene match. The CDR3 DNA sequence: TGTGCCAGCAGCCCCGGACAGGGTCTCGAGCAGTACTTC. It yields the protein CASSPGQGLEQYF.

This clonotype was seen only a few times. This chain joins TRBV9 and TRBJ2-5; a possible D gene is TRBD2 (6 bases). The germline CDR1 and CDR2 sequences are SGDLS and YYNGEE. Trimming pared 4 bases from V and 3 bases from J, leaving 13 bases between. CDR3 size: 14 residues. Here the CDR3 DNA reads TGTGCCAGCAGCACGGGACTGACAAAAGAGACCCAGTACTTC. This sequence encodes CASSTGLTKETQYF.

The sample holds many counts of this clonotype. This rearrangement joins TRBV7-9 to TRBJ1-1; 10 positions agree with TRBD1. Germline CDR1 is SEHNR and CDR2 is FQNEAQ (reference sequence). The length of the CDR3 is 14 residues. V trimming: 5 bases; J trimming: 5 bases; junction bases outside the gene matches: 5. The CDR3 DNA follows: TGTGCCAGCAGCCGGAGACAGGGGGCGACTGAAGCTTTCTTT. It translates to CASSRRQGATEAFF. Complete variable domain (other parts from reference TRBV7-9 and TRBJ1-1): DTGVSQNPRHKITKRGQNVTFRCDPISEHNRLYWYRQTLGQGPEFLTYFQNEAQLEKSRLLSDRFSAERPKGSFSTLEIQRTEQGDSAMYLCASSRRQGATEAFFGQGTRLTVV.

The sample holds many counts of this clonotype. CDR3 amino acids: CSTARGNTGELFF. The DNA for the CDR3 is TGCAGCACTGCCAGGGGGAACACCGGGGAGCTGTTTTTT. The rearrangement uses TRBV20-1 and TRBJ2-2; D perhaps matches TRBD1 (6 bases). This CDR3 contains 13 residues. The germline gives CDR1 DFQATT, CDR2 SNEGSKA (reference sequence).

The chain links TRBV19 to TRBJ1-5; no firm D call. Looked up from germline, CDR1 is LNHDA and CDR2 is SQIVND (reference sequence). The CDR3 is 13 residues long. V lost 6 bases to trimming and J lost 1 base, with 7 bases between them. The CDR3 loop is CASSPYSNQPQHF. The DNA of the CDR3 is TGTGCCAGTAGCCCCTACAGCAATCAGCCCCAGCATTTT. Looking up the rest from reference TRBV19 and TRBJ1-5 gives the full variable domain: DGGITQSPKYLFRKEGQNVTLSCEQNLNHDAMYWYRQDPGQGLRLIYYSQIVNDFQKGDIAEGYSVSREKKESFPLTVTSAQKNPTAFYLCASSPYSNQPQHFGDGTRLSIL.

This clonotype was detected only once. The chain employs TRBV20-1 and TRBJ1-5; 10 bases agree with TRBD1. This CDR3 is built from 14 residues. In germline, CDR1 is DFQATT, CDR2 SNEGSKA (reference sequence). Trimming took 6 bases from V and 6 from J; bases not matched to a gene: 8. CDR3 sequence reads: CSARTGGEGQPQHF. CDR3 nucleotides: TGCAGTGCCAGGACAGGGGGGGAGGGTCAGCCCCAGCATTTT.

To note about this clonotype: The junction departs from the called germline gene at one end, perhaps through a read error. The J gene is TRBJ1-1, the V gene TRBV7-6, with no clear D. CDR1 and CDR2 (germline): SGHVS, FNYEAQ. The CDR3 consists of 14 residues. CDR3 region: CASRTGQGHTEAVF. CDR3 DNA sequence: TGTGCCAGCAGAACCGGCCAAGGGCACACTGAAGCTGTCTTT.

The genes are TRBV7-3 and TRBJ2-1; 11 nucleotides match TRBD2. The V gene end was trimmed by 0 bases and the J gene end by 9 bases; junction bases not matched to a gene: 7. Germline assignment: CDR1 SGHTA and CDR2 FQGTGA. The CDR3 spans 16 residues. The CDR3 region has the DNA TGTGCCAGCAGCTTAACGTTCGGTAGCGGGAGGGGTGAGCAGTTCTTC. Encoded protein: CASSLTFGSGRGEQFF.

This clonotype has a count of ten or more. The genes are TRBV29-1 and TRBJ2-5; unclear D gene. This CDR3 spans 12 amino acids. V gave up 4 bases and J gave up 0 bases, with 6 bases separating them. The germline V gene encodes CDR1 SQVTM and CDR2 ANQGSEA. This CDR3 is CSVAGNQETQYF. The CDR3 bases are TGCAGCGTTGCAGGCAACCAAGAGACCCAGTACTTC. The full variable domain, its missing parts supplied by reference TRBV29-1 and TRBJ2-5, is SAVISQKPSRDICQRGTSLTIQCQVDSQVTMMFWYRQQPGQSLTLIATANQGSEATYESGFVIDKFPISRPNLTFSTLTVSNMSPEDSSIYLCSVAGNQETQYFGPGTRLLVL.

This clonotype was recorded at least ten times. The J gene is TRBJ1-2, the V gene TRBV29-1, with a possible D match to TRBD1 (6 bases). Looked up from germline, CDR1 is SQVTM and CDR2 is ANQGSEA. V lost 3 bases and J 8 bases, leaving 13 bases between the germline ends. The CDR3 covers 12 residues. The CDR3 here is CSVEDRLDGYTF. In nucleotides, the CDR3 is TGCAGCGTTGAGGACAGACTGGACGGCTACACCTTC.